This T cell receptor beta chain was captured in a study of blood T cell repertoires in COVID-19. Study overall: COVID-19 samples from acute and convalescent phases originated in the United States, Italy and Spain. T cells, B-cell-depleted T cells, or PBMCs supplied cDNA or gDNA.

This CDR3 is 17 amino acids long. V shed 1 base and J 5 bases; nucleotides not matched to a gene: 10. Germline V gene lookup returns CDR1 SGHRS and CDR2 YFSETQ. Libraries were prepared by immunoSEQ multiplex PCR; TCRdb keeps only in-frame clonotypes and omits some of them. The table includes 200,000 or so clones, 70% to 85% detected once. The chain is built from TRBV5-1 and TRBJ2-7; TRBD1 agrees at 12 bases. The source is a woman between 25 and 40 years old with acute or convalescent COVID-19. What was sequenced was peripheral blood. The CDR3 reads CASSLSGQGASFDEQYF. The DNA of the CDR3 is TGCGCCAGCAGCTTGTCGGGACAGGGGGCGAGCTTTGACGAGCAGTACTTC.